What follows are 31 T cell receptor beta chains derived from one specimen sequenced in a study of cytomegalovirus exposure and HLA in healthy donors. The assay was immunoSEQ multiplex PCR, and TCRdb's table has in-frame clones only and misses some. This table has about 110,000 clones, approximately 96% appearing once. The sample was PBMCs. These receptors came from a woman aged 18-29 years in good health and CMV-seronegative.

CDR3 in amino acids: CASSFGSGSNQPQHF. The CDR3 coding sequence is TGTGCCAGCAGTTTTGGGTCAGGTTCCAATCAGCCCCAGCATTTT. The V and J genes are TRBV28 and TRBJ1-5, with unresolved D. CDR1 and CDR2 (germline): MDHEN, SYDVKM. The CDR3 totals 15 residues. Deletions cut 3 bases from V and 3 bases from J, with 12 bases between.

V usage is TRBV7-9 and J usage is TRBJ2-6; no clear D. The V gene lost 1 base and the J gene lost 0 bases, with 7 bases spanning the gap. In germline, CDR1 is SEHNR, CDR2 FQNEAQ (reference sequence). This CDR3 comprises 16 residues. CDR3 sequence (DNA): TGTGCCAGCAGCTTAGGTCTGAGCTCTGGGGCCAACGTCCTGACTTTC. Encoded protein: CASSLGLSSGANVLTF. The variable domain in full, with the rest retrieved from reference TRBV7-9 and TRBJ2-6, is DTGVSQNPRHKITKRGQNVTFRCDPISEHNRLYWYRQTLGQGPEFLTYFQNEAQLEKSRLLSDRFSAERPKGSFSTLEIQRTEQGDSAMYLCASSLGLSSGANVLTFGAGSRLTVL.

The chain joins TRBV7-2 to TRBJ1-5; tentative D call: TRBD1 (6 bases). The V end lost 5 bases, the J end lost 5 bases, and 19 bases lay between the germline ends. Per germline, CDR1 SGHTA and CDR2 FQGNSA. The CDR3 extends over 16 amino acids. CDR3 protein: CASSRTRGGQDQPQHF. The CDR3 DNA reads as TGTGCCAGCAGCCGAACCCGGGGGGGACAAGATCAGCCCCAGCATTTT.

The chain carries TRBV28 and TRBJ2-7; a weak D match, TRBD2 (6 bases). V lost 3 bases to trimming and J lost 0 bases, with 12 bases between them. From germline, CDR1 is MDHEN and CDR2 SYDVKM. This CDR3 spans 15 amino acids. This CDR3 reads CASSFAAGSSYEQYF. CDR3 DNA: TGTGCCAGCAGTTTTGCTGCGGGGAGCTCCTACGAGCAGTACTTC.

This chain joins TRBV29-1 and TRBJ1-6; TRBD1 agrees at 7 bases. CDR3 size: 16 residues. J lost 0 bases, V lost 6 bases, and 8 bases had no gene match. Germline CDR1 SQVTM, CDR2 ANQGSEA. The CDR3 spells CSVKDRYVSYNSPLHF. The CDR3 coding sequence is TGCAGCGTCAAGGACAGGTATGTCTCCTATAATTCACCCCTCCACTTT.

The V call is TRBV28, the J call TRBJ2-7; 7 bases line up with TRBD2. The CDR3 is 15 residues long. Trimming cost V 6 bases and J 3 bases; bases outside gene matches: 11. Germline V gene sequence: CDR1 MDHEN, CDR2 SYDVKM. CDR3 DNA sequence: TGTGCCAGCAGACCTGCCGGGACTACTCTCTACGAGCAGTACTTC. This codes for CASRPAGTTLYEQYF. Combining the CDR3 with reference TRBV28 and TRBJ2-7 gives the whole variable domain DVKVTQSSRYLVKRTGEKVFLECVQDMDHENMFWYRQDPGLGLRLIYFSYDVKMKEKGDIPEGYSVSREKKERFSLILESASTNQTSMYLCASRPAGTTLYEQYFGPGTRLTVT.

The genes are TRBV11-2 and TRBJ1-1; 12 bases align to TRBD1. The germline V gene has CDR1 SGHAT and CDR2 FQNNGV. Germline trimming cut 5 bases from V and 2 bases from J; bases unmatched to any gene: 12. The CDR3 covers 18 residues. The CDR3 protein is CASSQGAGTGGRNTEAFF. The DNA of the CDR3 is TGTGCCAGCAGCCAAGGGGCGGGGACAGGGGGCAGAAACACTGAAGCTTTCTTT.

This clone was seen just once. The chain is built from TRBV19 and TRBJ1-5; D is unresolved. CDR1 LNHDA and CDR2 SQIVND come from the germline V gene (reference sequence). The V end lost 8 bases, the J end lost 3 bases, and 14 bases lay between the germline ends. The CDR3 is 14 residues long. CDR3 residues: CASCDGLSNQPQHF. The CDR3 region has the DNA TGTGCCAGTTGCGATGGACTTTCCAATCAGCCCCAGCATTTT.

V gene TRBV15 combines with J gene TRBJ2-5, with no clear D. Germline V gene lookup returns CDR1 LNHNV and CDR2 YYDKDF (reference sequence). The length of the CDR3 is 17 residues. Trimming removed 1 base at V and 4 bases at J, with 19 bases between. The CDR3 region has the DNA TGTGCCACCAGCAGAGGAGGCCTTGGTAGTTCCCGAGAGACCCAGTACTTC. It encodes CATSRGGLGSSRETQYF.

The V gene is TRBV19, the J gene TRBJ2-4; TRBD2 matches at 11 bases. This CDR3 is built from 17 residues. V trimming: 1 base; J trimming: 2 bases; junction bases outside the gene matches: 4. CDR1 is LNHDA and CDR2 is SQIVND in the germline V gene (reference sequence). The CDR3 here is CASSIGSSGGTKNIQYF. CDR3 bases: TGTGCCAGTAGTATAGGTTCTAGCGGGGGGACCAAAAACATTCAGTACTTC.

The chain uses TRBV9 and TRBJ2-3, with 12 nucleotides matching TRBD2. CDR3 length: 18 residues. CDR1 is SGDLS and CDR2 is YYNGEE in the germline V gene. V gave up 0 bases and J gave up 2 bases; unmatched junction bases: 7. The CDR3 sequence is CASSVAPGLAGFTDTQYF. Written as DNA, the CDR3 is TGTGCCAGCAGCGTAGCCCCAGGACTAGCGGGGTTCACAGATACGCAGTATTTT. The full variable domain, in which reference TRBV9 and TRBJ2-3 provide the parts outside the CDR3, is DSGVTQTPKHLITATGQRVTLRCSPRSGDLSVYWYQQSLDQGLQFLIQYYNGEERAKGNILERFSAQQFPDLHSELNLSSLELGDSALYFCASSVAPGLAGFTDTQYFGPGTRLTVL.

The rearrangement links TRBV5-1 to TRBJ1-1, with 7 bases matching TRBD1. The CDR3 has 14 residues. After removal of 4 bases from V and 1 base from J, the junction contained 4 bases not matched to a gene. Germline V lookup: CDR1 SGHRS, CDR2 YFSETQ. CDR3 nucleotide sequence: TGCGCCAGCAGCACACAGGGGAAGAACACTGAAGCTTTCTTT. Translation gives CASSTQGKNTEAFF.

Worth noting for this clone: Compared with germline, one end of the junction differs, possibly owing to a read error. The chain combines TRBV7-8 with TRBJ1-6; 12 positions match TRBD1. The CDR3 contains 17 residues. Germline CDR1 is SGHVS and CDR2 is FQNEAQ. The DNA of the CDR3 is TGTGTCAGCAGCTTAACAAGGGGACAGGGGGCGGGGTCACCCCTCCACTTT. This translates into CVSSLTRGQGAGSPLHF.

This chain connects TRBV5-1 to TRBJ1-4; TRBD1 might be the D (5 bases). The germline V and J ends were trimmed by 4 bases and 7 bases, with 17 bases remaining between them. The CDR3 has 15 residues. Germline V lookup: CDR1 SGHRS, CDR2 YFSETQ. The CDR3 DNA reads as TGCGCCAGCAGCCCGCCGGGAACCGGGGGTGAAAAACTGTTTTTT. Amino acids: CASSPPGTGGEKLFF.

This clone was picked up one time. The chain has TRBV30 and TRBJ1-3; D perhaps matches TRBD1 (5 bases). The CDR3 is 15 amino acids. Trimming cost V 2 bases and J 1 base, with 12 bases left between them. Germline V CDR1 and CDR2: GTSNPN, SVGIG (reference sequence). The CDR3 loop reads CAWSQFRESGNTIYF. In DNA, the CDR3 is TGTGCCTGGAGTCAATTCAGGGAATCTGGAAACACCATATATTTT.

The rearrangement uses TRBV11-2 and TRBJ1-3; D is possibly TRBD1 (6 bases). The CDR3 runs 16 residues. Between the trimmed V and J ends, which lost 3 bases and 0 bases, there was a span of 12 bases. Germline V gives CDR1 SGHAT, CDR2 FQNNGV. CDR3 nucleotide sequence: TGTGCCAGCAGCTTTCACAGGGACCCCTCTGGAAACACCATATATTTT. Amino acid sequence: CASSFHRDPSGNTIYF. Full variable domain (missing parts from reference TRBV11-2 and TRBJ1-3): EAGVAQSPRYKIIEKRQSVAFWCNPISGHATLYWYQQILGQGPKLLIQFQNNGVVDDSQLPKDRFSAERLKGVDSTLKIQPAKLEDSAVYLCASSFHRDPSGNTIYFGEGSWLTVV.

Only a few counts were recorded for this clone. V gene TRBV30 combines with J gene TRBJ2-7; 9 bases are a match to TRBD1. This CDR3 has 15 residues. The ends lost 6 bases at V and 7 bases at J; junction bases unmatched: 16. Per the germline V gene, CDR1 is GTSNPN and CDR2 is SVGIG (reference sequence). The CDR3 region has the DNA TGTGCCTGCAACGTGAACAGGGGGCTTGAACCGGAGCAGTACTTC. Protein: CACNVNRGLEPEQYF.

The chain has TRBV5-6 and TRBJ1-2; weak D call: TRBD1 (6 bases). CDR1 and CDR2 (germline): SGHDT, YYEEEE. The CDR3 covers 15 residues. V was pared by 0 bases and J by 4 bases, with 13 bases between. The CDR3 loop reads CASSLVRGNTYGYTF. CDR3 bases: TGTGCCAGCAGCTTGGTCAGGGGAAATACCTATGGCTACACCTTC.

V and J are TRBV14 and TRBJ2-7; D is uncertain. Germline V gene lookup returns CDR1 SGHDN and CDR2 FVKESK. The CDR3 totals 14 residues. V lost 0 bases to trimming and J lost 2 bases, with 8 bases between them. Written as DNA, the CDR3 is TGTGCCAGCAGCCAAGAAATAATCCCCTACGAGCAGTACTTC. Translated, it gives CASSQEIIPYEQYF.

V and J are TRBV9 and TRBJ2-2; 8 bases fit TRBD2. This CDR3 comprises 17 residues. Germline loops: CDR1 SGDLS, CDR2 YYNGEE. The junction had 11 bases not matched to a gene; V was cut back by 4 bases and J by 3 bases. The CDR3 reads CASSPTPGGRDTGELFF. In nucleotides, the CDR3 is TGTGCCAGCAGCCCCACCCCGGGGGGGCGCGACACCGGGGAGCTGTTTTTT.

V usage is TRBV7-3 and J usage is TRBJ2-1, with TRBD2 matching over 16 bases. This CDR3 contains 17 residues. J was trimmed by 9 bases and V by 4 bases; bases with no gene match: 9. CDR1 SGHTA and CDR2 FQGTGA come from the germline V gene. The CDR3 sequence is CASSWGTSGGASGEQFF. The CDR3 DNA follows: TGTGCCAGCAGCTGGGGGACTAGCGGGGGGGCTAGTGGTGAGCAGTTCTTC.

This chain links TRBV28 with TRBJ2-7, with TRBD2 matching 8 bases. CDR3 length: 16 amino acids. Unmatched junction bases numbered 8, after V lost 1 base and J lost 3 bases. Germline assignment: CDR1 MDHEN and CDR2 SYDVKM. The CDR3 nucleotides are TGTGCCAGCAGTTTATCCCTAGGACTAGCCATCTACGAGCAGTACTTC. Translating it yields CASSLSLGLAIYEQYF.

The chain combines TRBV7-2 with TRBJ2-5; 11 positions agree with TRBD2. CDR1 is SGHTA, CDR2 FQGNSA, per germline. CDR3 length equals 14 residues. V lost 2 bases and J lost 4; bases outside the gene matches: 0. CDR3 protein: CASSLLAGGETQYF. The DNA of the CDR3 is TGTGCCAGCAGCTTACTAGCGGGGGGAGAGACCCAGTACTTC.

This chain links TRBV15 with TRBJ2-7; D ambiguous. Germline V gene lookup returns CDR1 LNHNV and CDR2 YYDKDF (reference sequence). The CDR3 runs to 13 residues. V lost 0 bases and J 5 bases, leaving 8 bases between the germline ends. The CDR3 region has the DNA TGTGCCACCAGCAGAGATGCTAACCACGAGCAGTACTTC. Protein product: CATSRDANHEQYF.

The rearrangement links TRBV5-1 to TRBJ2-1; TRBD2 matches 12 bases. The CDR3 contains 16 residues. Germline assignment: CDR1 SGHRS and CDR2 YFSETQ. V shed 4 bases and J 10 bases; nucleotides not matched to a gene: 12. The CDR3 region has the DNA TGCGCCAGCAGCACGGGACTGACTAGCGGGGGCGGGGAGCAGTTCTTC. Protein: CASSTGLTSGGGEQFF.

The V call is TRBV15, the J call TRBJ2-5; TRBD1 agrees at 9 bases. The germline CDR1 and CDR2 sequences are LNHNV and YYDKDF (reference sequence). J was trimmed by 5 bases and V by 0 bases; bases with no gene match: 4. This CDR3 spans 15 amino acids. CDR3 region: CATSREVTGGETQYF. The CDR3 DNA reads TGTGCCACCAGCAGAGAGGTTACAGGGGGCGAGACCCAGTACTTC. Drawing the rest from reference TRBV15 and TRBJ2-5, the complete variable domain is DAMVIQNPRYQVTQFGKPVTLSCSQTLNHNVMYWYQQKSSQAPKLLFHYYDKDFNNEADTPDNFQSRRPNTSFCFLDIRSPGLGDTAMYLCATSREVTGGETQYFGPGTRLLVL.

The DNA of the CDR3 is TGTGCCAGTGGTGGACAGGGCTCGAACACTGAAGCTTTCTTT. Amino acids: CASGGQGSNTEAFF. V is TRBV19 and J is TRBJ1-1, with 8 bases lining up with TRBD1. This CDR3 has 14 amino acids. V was clipped by 8 bases and J by 1 base; unmatched bases: 6. CDR1 LNHDA and CDR2 SQIVND come from the germline V gene (reference sequence).

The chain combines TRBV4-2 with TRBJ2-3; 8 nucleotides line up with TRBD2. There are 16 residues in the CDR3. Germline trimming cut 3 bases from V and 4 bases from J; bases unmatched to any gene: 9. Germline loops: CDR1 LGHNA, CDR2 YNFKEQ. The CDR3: CASSHADSGGADTQYF. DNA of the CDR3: TGTGCCAGCAGCCACGCAGACAGCGGGGGAGCAGATACGCAGTATTTT.

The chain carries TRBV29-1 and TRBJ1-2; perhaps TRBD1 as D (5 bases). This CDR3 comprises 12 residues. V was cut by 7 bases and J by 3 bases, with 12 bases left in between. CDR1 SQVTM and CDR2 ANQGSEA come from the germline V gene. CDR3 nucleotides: TGCAGCGGAAACCGGGGGGACTATGGCTACACCTTC. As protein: CSGNRGDYGYTF.

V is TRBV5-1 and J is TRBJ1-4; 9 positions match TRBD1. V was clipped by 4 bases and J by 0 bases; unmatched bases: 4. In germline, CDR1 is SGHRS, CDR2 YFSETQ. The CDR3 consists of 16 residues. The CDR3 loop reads CASSLGQGTTNEKLFF. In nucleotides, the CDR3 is TGCGCCAGCAGCCTCGGACAGGGGACAACTAATGAAAAACTGTTTTTT.

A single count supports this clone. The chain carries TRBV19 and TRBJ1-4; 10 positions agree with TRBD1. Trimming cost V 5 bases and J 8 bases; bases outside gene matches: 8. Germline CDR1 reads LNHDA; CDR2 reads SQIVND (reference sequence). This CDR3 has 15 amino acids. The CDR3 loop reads CASSVIGTGDEKLFF. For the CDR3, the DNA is TGTGCCAGTAGTGTCATCGGGACAGGGGACGAAAAACTGTTTTTT.